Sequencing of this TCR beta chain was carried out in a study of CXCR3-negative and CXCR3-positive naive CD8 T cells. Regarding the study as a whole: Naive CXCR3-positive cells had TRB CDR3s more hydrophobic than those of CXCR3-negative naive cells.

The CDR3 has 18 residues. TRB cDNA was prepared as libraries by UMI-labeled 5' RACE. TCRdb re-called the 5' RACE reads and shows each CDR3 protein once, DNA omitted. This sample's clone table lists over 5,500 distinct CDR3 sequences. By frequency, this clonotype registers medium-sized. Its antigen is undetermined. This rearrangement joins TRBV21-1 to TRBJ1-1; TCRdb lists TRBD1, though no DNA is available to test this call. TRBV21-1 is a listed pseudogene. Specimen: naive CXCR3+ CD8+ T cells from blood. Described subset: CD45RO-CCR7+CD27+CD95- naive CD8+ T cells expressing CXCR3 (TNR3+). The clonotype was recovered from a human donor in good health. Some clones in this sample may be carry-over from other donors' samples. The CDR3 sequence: CASSNGRGRTKGNTEAFF.